The present entry profiles one TCR beta chain with its context. Assay: immunoSEQ multiplex PCR; the TCRdb copy retains only in-frame clones and omits some. The sample has about 88,000 clones, 85% to 95% seen once. These data belong to a study of technical replicates of blood from several donors. The CDR3 extends over 13 amino acids. Germline V gives CDR1 SGHKS, CDR2 YYEKEE (reference sequence). Trimming shortened V by 1 base and J by 7 bases, and 11 bases separated the two germline ends. Sequenced: T cells isolated from PBMCs. V is TRBV5-5 and J is TRBJ1-1; TRBD1 might be the D (6 bases). The source is a human donor in good health. The chain's CDR3 is CASSLQGKVEAFF. CDR3 DNA: TGTGCCAGCAGCTTGCAGGGGAAAGTTGAAGCTTTCTTT.